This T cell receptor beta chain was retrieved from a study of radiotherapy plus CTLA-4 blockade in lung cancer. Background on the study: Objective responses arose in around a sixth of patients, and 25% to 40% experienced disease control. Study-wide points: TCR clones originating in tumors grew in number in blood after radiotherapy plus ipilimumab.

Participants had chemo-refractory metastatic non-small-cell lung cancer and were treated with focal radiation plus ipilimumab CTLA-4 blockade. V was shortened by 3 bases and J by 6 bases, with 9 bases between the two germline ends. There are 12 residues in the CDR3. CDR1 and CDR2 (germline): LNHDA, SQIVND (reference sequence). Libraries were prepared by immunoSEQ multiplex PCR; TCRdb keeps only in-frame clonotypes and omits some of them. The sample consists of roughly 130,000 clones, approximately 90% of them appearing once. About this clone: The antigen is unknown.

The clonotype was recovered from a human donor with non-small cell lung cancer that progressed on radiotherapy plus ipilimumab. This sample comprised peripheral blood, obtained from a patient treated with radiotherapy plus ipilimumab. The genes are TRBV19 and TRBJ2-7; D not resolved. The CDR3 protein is CASSIRRGEQYF. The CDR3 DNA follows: TGTGCCAGTAGTATCAGGCGTGGCGAGCAGTACTTC.